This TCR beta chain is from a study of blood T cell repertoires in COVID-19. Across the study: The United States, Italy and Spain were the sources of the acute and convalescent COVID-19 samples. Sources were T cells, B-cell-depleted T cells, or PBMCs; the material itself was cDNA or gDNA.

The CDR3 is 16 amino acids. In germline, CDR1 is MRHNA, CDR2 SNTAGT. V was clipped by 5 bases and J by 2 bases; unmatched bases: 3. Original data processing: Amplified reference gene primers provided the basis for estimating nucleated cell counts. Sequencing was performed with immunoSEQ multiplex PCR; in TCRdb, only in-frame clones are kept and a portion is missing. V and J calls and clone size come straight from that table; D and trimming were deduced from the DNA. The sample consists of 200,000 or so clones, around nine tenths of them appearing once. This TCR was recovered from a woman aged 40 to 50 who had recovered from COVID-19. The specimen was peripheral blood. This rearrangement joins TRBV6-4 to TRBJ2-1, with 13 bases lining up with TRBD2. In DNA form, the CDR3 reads TGTGCCAGCAGTAAGGGACTAGCGGGGCCCTACAATGAGCAGTTCTTC. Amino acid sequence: CASSKGLAGPYNEQFF.